The clone carrying this TCR beta chain was detected many times. What it binds is not known. The source of the sample is a study of T-cell reconstitution after alpha-beta-depleted transplantation in children. The TCRbeta library was prepared with unique molecular identifiers. TCRdb reanalysed the PCR reads using MiXCR and keeps one entry per CDR3 protein. The table records about 32,000 distinct CDR3 sequences, 6% to 8.5% of them present only once. Study outcomes and limitations: A year had passed since transplant, and T-cell counts and diversity by then came mostly from newly produced T cells. Where alpha-beta T cells came from about two months after transplant was reportedly several hundred expanded graft clones.

This clonotype originated in a child younger than two who had a stem cell transplant for acute myeloid leukemia, so the T cells may come from the graft donor. Sequences were derived from peripheral blood, sampled 60 days after TCRalphabeta/CD19-depleted stem cell transplant.

The CDR3 region has the DNA TGTGCCAGCAGCTCCGTCCTTAGGGGTCGGGAGACCCAGTACTTC. It specifies CASSSVLRGRETQYF. The gene calls are TRBV7-9 and TRBJ2-5, with a possible D match to TRBD1 (5 bases). Trimming took 4 bases from V and 5 from J, leaving 17 bases between them. This CDR3 is 15 amino acids long. In germline, CDR1 is SEHNR, CDR2 FQNEAQ (reference sequence).